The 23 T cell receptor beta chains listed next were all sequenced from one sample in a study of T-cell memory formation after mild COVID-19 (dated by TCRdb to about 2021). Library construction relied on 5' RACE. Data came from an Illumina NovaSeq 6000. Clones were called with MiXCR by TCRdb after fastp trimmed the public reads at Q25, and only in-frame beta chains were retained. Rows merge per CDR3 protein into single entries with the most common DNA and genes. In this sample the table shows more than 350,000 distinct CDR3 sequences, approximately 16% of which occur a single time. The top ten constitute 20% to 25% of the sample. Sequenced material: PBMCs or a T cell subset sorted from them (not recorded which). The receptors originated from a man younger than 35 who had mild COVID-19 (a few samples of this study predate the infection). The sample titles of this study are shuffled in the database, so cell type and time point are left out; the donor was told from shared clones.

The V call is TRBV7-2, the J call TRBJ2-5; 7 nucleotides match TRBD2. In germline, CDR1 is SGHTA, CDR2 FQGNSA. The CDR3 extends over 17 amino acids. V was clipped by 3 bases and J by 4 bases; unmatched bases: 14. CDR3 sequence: CASSLLPGAPGGETQYF. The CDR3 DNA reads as TGTGCCAGCAGCTTGTTGCCTGGGGCCCCGGGGGGAGAGACCCAGTACTTC. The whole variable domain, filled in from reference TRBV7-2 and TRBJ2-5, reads GAGVSQSPSNKVTEKGKDVELRCDPISGHTALYWYRQSLGQGLEFLIYFQGNSAPDKSGLPSDRFSAERTGGSVSTLTIQRTQQEDSAVYLCASSLLPGAPGGETQYFGPGTRLLVL.

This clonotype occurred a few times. The CDR3 reads CATGTSGGSTDTQYF. The CDR3 DNA reads as TGTGCCACCGGGACTAGCGGGGGGTCGACAGATACGCAGTATTTT. V is TRBV7-3 and J is TRBJ2-3; 15 nucleotides agree with TRBD2. The V gene's germline CDR1 is SGHTA and CDR2 FQGTGA. J was trimmed by 3 bases and V by 10 bases; bases with no gene match: 5. The CDR3 runs to 15 residues.

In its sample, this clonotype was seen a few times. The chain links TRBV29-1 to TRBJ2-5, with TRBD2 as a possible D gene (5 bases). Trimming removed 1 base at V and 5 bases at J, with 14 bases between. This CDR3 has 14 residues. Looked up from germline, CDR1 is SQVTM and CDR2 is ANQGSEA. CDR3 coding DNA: TGCAGCGTTGAAGTTGAGGGCCCCGGCGAGACCCAGTACTTC. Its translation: CSVEVEGPGETQYF.

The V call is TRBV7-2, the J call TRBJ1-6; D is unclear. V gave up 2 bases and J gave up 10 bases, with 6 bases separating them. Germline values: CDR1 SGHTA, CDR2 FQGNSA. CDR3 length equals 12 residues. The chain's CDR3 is CASSLFSSPLHF. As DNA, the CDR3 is TGTGCCAGCAGCTTATTTTCCTCACCCCTCCACTTT.

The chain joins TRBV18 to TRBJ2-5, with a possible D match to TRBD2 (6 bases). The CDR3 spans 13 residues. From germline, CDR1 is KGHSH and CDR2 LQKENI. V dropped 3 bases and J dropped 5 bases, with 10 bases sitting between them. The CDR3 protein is CASSPEGFETQYF. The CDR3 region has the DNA TGTGCCAGCTCACCGGAGGGTTTCGAGACCCAGTACTTC.

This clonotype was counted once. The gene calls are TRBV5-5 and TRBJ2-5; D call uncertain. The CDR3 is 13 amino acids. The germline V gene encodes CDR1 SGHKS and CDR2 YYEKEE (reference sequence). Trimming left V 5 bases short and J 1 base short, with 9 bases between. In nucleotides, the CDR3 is TGTGCCAGCAGGTATTTACTCCAAGAGACCCAGTACTTC. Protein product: CASRYLLQETQYF.

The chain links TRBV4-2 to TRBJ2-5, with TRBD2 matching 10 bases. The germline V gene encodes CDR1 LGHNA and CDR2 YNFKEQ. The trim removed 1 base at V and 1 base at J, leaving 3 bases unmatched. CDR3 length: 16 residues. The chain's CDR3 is CASSQGTSGVQETQYF. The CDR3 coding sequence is TGTGCCAGCAGCCAAGGTACTAGCGGGGTCCAAGAGACCCAGTACTTC.

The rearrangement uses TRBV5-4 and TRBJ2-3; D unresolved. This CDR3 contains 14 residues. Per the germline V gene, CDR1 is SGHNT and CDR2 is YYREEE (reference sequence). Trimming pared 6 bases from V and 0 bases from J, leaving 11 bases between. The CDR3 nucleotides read TGTGCCAGCACGGGCTCGCCTAGCACAGATACGCAGTATTTT. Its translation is CASTGSPSTDTQYF.

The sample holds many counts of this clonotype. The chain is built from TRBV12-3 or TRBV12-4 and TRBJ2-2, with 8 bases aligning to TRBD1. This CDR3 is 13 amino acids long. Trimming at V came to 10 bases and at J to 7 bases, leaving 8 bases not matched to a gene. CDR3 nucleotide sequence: TGTGCCACTGCGGACAGGGCGAACGGGGAGCTGTTTTTT. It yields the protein CATADRANGELFF.

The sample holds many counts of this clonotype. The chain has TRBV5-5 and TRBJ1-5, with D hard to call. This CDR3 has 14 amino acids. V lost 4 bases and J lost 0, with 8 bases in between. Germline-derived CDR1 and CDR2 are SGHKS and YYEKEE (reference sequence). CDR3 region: CASSMDLSNQPQHF. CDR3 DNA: TGTGCCAGCAGCATGGACCTTAGCAATCAGCCCCAGCATTTT.

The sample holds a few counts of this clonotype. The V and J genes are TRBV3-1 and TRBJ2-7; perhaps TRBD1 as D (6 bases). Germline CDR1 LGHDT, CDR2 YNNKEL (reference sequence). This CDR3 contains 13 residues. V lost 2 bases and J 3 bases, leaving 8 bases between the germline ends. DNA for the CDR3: TGTGCCAGCAGCCAAACAGGGAACTACGAGCAGTACTTC. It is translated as CASSQTGNYEQYF.

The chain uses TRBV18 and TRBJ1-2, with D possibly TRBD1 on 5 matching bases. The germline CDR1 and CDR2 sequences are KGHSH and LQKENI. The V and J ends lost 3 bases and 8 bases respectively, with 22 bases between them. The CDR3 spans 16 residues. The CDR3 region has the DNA TGTGCCAGCTCACCCCCGTCGGTTGGGGGGTCGCGGGGCTACACCTTC. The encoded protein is CASSPPSVGGSRGYTF.

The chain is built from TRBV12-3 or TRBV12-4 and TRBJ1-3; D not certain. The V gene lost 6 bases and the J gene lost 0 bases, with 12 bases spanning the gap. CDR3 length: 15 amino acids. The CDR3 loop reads CASSPRPFSGNTIYF. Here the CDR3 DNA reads TGTGCCAGCAGCCCGCGGCCCTTCTCTGGAAACACCATATATTTT.

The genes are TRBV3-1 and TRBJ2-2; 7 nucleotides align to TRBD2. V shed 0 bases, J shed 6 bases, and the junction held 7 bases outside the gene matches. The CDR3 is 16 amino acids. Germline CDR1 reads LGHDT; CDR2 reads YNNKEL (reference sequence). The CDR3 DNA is TGTGCCAGCAGCCAAGAGATTTCGGCGGGGGCCGGGGAGCTGTTTTTT. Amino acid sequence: CASSQEISAGAGELFF.

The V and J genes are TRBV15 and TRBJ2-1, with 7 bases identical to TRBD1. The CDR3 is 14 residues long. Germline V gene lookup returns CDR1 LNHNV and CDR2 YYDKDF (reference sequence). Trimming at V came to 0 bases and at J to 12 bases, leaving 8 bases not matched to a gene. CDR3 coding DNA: TGTGCCACCAGCAGAGATTCTGTAGGGGGCTGGCAGTTCTTC. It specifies CATSRDSVGGWQFF.

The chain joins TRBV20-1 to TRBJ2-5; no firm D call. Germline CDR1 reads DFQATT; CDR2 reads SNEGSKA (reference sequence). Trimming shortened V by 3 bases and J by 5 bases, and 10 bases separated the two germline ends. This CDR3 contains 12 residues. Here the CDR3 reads CSARTPGETQYF. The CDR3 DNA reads TGCAGTGCTAGGACCCCGGGTGAGACCCAGTACTTC.

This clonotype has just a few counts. The CDR3 sequence: CASGLAGREQFF. As DNA, the CDR3 is TGTGCCAGCGGACTAGCGGGTCGTGAGCAGTTCTTC. This chain connects TRBV7-2 to TRBJ2-1; 11 positions agree with TRBD2. The CDR3 is made up of 12 amino acids. The germline CDR1 and CDR2 sequences are SGHTA and FQGNSA. With V trimmed by 8 bases and J by 9 bases, 3 bases remained unmatched.

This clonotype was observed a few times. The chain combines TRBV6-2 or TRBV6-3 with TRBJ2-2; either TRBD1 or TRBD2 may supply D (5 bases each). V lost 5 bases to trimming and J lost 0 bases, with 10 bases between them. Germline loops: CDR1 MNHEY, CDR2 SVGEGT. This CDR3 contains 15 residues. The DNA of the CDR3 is TGTGCCAGCAGTAAGGGACGACCGAACACCGGGGAGCTGTTTTTT. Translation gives CASSKGRPNTGELFF.

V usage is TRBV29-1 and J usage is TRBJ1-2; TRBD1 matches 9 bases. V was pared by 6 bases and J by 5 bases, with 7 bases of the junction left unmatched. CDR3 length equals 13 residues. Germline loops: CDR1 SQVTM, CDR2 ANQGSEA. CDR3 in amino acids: CSVVGQGTYGYTF. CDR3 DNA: TGCAGCGTCGTCGGACAGGGGACTTATGGCTACACCTTC.

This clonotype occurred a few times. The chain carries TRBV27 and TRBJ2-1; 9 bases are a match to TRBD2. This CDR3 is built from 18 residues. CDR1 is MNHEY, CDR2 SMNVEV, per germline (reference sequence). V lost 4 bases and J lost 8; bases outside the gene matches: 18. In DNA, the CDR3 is TGTGCCAGCAGTTCGGGGGCTAGCGGGGCGAACTTGGGTGATGAGCAGTTCTTC. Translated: CASSSGASGANLGDEQFF.

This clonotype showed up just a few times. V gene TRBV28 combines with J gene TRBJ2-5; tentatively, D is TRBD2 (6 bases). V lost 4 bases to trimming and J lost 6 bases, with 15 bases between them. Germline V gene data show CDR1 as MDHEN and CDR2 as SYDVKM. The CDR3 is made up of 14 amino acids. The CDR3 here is CASSSGTAKKTQYF. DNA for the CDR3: TGTGCCAGCAGTTCCGGGACTGCCAAGAAGACCCAGTACTTC.

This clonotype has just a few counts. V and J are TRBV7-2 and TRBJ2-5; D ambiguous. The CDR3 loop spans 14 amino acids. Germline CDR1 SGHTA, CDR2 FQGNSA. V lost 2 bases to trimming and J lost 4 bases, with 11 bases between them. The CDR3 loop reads CASSLSKAPETQYF. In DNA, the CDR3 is TGTGCCAGCAGCTTATCAAAGGCTCCAGAGACCCAGTACTTC.

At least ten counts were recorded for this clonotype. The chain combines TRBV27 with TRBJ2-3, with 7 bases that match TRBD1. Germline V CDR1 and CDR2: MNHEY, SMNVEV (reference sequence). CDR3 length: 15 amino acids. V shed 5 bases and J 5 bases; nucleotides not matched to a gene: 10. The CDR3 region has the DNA TGTGCCAGCAGTCCCCAGAGACAGGGTAAAGATACGCAGTATTTT. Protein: CASSPQRQGKDTQYF.